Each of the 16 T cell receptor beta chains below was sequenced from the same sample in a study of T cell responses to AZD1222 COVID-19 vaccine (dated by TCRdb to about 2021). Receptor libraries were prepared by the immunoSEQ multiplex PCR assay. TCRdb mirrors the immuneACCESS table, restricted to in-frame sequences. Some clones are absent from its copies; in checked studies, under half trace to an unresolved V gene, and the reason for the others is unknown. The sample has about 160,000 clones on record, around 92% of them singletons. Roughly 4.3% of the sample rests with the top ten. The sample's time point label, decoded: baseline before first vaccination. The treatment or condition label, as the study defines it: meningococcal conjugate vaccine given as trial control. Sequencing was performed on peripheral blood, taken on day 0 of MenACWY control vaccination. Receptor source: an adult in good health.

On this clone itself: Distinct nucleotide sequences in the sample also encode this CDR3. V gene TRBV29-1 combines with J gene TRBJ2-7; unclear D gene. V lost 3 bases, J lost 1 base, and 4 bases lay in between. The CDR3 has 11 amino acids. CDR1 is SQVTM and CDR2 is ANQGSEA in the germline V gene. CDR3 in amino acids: CSVEVSYEQYF. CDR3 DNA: TGCAGCGTTGAGGTGTCCTACGAGCAGTACTTC.

The CDR3: CASSFRTDGYTF. The CDR3 DNA reads TGTGCCAGCAGCTTTCGGACAGACGGCTACACCTTC. J is TRBJ1-2 and V is TRBV5-8, with a tentative D call TRBD1 (6 bases). V dropped 2 bases and J dropped 8 bases, with 10 bases sitting between them. CDR1 and CDR2 (germline): SGHTS, YDEGEE. The CDR3 covers 12 residues. Looking up the rest from reference TRBV5-8 and TRBJ1-2 gives the full variable domain: EAGVTQSPTHLIKTRGQQATLRCSPISGHTSVYWYQQALGLGLQFLLWYDEGEERNRGNFPPRFSGRQFPNYSSELNVNALELEDSALYLCASSFRTDGYTFGSGTRLTVV.

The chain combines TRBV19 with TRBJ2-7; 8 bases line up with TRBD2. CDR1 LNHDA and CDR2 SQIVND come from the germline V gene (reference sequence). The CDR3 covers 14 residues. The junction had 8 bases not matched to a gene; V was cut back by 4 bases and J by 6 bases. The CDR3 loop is CASSTPGGLAEQYF. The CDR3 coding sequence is TGTGCCAGTAGTACCCCGGGAGGGCTTGCCGAGCAGTACTTC.

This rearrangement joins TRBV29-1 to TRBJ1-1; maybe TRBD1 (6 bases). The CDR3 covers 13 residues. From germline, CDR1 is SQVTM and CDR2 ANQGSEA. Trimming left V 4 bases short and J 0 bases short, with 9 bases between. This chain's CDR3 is CSVGGTLNTEAFF. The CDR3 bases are TGCAGCGTTGGTGGGACACTGAACACTGAAGCTTTCTTT. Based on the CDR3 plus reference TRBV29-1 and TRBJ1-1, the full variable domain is SAVISQKPSRDICQRGTSLTIQCQVDSQVTMMFWYRQQPGQSLTLIATANQGSEATYESGFVIDKFPISRPNLTFSTLTVSNMSPEDSSIYLCSVGGTLNTEAFFGQGTRLTVV.

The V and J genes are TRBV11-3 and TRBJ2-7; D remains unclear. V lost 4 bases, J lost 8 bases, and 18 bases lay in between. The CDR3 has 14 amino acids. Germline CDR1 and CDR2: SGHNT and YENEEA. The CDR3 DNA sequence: TGTGCCAGCAGCTCTGGTTCTATCGACGGAAAGCAGTACTTC. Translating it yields CASSSGSIDGKQYF.

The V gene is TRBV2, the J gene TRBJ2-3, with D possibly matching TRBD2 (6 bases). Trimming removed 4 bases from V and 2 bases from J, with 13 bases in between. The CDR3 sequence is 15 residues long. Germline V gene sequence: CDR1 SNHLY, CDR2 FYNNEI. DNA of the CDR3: TGTGCCAGCAGTGTAGGCGGGGCTCCCACAGATACGCAGTATTTT. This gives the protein CASSVGGAPTDTQYF.

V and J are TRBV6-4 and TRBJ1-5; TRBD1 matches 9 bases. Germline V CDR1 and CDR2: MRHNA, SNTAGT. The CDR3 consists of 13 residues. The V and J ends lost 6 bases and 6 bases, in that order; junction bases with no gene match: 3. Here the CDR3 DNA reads TGTGCCAGCAGGGGGGACAGGGCTCAGCCCCAGCATTTT. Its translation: CASRGDRAQPQHF.

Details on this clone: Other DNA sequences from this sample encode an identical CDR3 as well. CDR3 DNA sequence: TGTGCCAGTAGTATATCAGTCTATGGCTACACCTTC. Translating it yields CASSISVYGYTF. This chain connects TRBV19 to TRBJ1-2; D gene ambiguous. V was pared by 2 bases and J by 4 bases, with 5 bases between. CDR1 and CDR2 (germline): LNHDA, SQIVND (reference sequence). CDR3 length: 12 amino acids.

The CDR3 loop reads CAWGKGLAGVDTQYF. The CDR3 nucleotides are TGTGCCTGGGGGAAAGGGCTAGCGGGAGTGGATACGCAGTATTTT. This chain uses TRBV30 with TRBJ2-3; 10 nucleotides line up with TRBD2. Trimming removed 5 bases from V and 6 bases from J; junction bases left unmatched: 11. Looked up from germline, CDR1 is GTSNPN and CDR2 is SVGIG (reference sequence). The CDR3 runs to 15 residues. Variable domain in full (rest from reference TRBV30 and TRBJ2-3): SQTIHQWPATLVQPVGSPLSLECTVEGTSNPNLYWYRQAAGRGLQLLFYSVGIGQISSEVPQNLSASRPQDRQFILSSKKLLLSDSGFYLCAWGKGLAGVDTQYFGPGTRLTVL.

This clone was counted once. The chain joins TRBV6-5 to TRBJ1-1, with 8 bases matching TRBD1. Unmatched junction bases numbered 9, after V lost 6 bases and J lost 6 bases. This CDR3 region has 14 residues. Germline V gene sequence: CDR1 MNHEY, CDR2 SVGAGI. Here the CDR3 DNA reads TGTGCCAGCAGCCGACAGGGGAGCGAAGCTGAAGCTTTCTTT. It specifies CASSRQGSEAEAFF.

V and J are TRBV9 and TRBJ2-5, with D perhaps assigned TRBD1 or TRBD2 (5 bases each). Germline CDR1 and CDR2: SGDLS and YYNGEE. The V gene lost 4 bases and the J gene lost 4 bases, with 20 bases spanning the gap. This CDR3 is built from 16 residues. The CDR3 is CASSSAEGRVGETQYF. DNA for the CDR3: TGTGCCAGCAGCTCGGCCGAGGGCAGGGTAGGAGAGACCCAGTACTTC.

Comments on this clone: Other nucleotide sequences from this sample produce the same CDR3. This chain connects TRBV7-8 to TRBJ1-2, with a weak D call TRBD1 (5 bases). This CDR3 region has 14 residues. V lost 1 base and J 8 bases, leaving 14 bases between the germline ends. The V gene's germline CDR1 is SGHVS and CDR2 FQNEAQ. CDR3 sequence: CASSLGGAGYGYTF. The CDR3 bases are TGTGCCAGCAGCTTAGGAGGGGCCGGCTACGGCTACACCTTC.

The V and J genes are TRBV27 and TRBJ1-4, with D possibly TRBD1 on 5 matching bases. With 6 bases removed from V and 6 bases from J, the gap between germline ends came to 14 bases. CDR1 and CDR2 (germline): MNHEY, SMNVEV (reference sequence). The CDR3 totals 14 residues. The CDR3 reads CASRSTGGDEKLFF. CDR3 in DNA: TGTGCCAGCAGATCGACGGGGGGTGATGAAAAACTGTTTTTT. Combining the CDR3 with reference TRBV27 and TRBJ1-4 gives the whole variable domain EAQVTQNPRYLITVTGKKLTVTCSQNMNHEYMSWYRQDPGLGLRQIYYSMNVEVTDKGDVPEGYKVSRKEKRNFPLILESPSPNQTSLYFCASRSTGGDEKLFFGSGTQLSVL.

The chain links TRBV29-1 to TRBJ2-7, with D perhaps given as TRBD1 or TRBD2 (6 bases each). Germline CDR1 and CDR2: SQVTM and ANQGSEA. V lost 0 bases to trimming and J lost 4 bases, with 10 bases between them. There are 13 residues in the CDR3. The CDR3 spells CSVEDVGGYEQYF. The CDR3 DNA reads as TGCAGCGTTGAAGATGTAGGGGGGTACGAGCAGTACTTC.

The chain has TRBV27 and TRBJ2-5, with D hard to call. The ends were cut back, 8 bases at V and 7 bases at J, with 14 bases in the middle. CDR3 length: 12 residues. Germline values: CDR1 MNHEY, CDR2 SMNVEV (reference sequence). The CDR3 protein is CASVDGNGTQYF. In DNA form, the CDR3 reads TGTGCCAGCGTGGACGGAAATGGGACCCAGTACTTC.

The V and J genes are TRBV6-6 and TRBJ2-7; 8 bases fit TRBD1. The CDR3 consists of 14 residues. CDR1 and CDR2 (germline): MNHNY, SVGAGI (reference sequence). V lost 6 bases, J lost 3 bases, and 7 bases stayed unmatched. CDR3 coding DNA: TGTGCCAGCAGGGCAAGACAGGGGCGCTACGAGCAGTACTTC. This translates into CASRARQGRYEQYF.